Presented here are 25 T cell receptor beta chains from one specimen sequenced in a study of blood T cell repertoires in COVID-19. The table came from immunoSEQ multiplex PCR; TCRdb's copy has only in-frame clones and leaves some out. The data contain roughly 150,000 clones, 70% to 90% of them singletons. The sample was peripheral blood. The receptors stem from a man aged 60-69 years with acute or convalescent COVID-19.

The CDR3 nucleotides read TGTGCCAGCAGTTCATCTGGGGCTAGCGGAAATGAGCAGTTCTTC. Amino acid sequence: CASSSSGASGNEQFF. V usage is TRBV27 and J usage is TRBJ2-1; 7 bases fit TRBD2. The CDR3 runs 15 residues. CDR1 MNHEY and CDR2 SMNVEV come from the germline V gene (reference sequence). Germline trimming cut 4 bases from V and 7 bases from J; bases unmatched to any gene: 10.

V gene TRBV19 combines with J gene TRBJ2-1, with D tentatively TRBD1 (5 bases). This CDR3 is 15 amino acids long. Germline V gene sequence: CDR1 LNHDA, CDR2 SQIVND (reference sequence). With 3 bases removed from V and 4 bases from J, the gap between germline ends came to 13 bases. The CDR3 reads CASSIGQGLYNEQFF. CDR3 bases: TGTGCCAGTAGTATCGGGCAGGGTCTTTACAATGAGCAGTTCTTC.

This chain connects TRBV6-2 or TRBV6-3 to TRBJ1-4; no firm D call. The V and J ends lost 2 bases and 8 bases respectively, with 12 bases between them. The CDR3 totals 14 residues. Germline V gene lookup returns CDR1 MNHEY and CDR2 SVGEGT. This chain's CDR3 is CASSYPRLWEKLFF. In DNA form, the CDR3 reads TGTGCCAGCAGTTACCCCAGGCTCTGGGAAAAACTGTTTTTT.

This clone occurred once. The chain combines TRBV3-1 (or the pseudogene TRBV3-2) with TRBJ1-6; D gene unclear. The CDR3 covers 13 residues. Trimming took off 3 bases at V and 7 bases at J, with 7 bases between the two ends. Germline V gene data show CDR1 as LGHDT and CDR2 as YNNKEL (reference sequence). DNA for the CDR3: TGTGCCAGCAGCCAGGGGAGGAATTCACCCCTCCACTTT. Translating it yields CASSQGRNSPLHF.

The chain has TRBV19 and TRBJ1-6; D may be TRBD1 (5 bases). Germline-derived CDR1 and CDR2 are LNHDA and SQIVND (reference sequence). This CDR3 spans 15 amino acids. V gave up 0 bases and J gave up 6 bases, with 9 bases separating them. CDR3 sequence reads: CASSIEGTLNSPLHF. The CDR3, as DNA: TGTGCCAGTAGTATAGAGGGGACTCTTAATTCACCCCTCCACTTT.

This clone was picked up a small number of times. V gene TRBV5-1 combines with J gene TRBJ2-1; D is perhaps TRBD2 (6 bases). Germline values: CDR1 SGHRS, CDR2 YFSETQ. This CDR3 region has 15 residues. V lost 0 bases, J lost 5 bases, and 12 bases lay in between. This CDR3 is CASSLGGASNNEQFF. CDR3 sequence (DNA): TGCGCCAGCAGCTTGGGCGGGGCTTCTAACAATGAGCAGTTCTTC.

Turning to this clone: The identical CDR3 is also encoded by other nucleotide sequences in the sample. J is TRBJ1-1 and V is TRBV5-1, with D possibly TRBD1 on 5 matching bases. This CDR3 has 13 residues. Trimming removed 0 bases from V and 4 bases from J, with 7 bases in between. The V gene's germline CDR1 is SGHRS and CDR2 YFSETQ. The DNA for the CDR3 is TGCGCCAGCAGCTTGGGACAGCGCACTGAAGCTTTCTTT. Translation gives CASSLGQRTEAFF. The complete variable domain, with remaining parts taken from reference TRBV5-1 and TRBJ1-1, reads KAGVTQTPRYLIKTRGQQVTLSCSPISGHRSVSWYQQTPGQGLQFLFEYFSETQRNKGNFPGRFSGRQFSNSRSEMNVSTLELGDSALYLCASSLGQRTEAFFGQGTRLTVV.

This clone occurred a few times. For the CDR3, the DNA is TGCGCCAGCAGCCAACAGGGGCCCCCGGACTCTAATGAGCAGTTCTTC. The encoded protein is CASSQQGPPDSNEQFF. This chain joins TRBV4-1 and TRBJ2-1, with D possibly TRBD1 on 6 matching bases. Trimming pared 2 bases from V and 7 bases from J, leaving 18 bases between. This CDR3 is built from 16 residues. The germline V gene encodes CDR1 MGHRA and CDR2 YSYEKL.

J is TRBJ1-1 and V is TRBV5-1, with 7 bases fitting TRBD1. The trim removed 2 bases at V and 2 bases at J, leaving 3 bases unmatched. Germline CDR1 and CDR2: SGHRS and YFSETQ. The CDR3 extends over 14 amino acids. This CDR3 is CASSLGDRNTEAFF. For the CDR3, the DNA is TGCGCCAGCAGCTTAGGGGACAGAAACACTGAAGCTTTCTTT.

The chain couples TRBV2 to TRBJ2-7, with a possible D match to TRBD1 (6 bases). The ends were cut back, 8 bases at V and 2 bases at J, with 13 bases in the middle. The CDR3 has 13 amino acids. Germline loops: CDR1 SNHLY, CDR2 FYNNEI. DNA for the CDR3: TGTGCCAGCCTTAACGGACAGACCTACGAGCAGTACTTC. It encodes CASLNGQTYEQYF.

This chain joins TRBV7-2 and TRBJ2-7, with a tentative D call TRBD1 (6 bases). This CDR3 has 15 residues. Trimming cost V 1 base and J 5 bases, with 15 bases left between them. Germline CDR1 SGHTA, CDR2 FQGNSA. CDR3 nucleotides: TGTGCCAGCAGCTTAGAACAGGGTAGTAGCCACGAGCAGTACTTC. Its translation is CASSLEQGSSHEQYF.

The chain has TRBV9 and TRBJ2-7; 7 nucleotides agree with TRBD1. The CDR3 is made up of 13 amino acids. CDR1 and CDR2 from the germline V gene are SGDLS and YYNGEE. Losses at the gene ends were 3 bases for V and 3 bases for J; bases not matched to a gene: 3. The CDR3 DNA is TGTGCCAGCAGCGGACAGGGCGGCTACGAGCAGTACTTC. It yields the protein CASSGQGGYEQYF.

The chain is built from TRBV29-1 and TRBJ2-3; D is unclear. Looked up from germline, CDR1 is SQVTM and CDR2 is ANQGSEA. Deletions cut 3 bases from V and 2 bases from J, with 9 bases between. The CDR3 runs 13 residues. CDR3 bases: TGCAGCGTTGAGAGTTGGGCCACAGATACGCAGTATTTT. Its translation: CSVESWATDTQYF.

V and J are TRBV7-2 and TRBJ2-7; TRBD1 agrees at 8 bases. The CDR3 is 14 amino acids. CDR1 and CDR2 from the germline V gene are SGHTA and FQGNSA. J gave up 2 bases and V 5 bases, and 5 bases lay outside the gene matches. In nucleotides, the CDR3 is TGTGCCAGCAGCACCTACAGGGGGGCCTACGAGCAGTACTTC. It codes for CASSTYRGAYEQYF.

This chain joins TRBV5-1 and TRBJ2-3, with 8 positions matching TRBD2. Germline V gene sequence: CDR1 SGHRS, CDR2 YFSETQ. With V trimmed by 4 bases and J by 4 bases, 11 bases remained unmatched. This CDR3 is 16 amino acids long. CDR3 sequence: CASSQPGRGAADTQYF. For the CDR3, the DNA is TGCGCCAGCAGCCAACCTGGGCGGGGGGCGGCAGATACGCAGTATTTT.

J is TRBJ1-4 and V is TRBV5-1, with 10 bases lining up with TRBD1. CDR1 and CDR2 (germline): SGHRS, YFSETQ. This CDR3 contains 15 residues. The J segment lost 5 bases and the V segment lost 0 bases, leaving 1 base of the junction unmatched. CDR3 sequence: CASSLGGQGNEKLFF. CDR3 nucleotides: TGCGCCAGCAGCTTGGGGGGACAGGGGAATGAAAAACTGTTTTTT.

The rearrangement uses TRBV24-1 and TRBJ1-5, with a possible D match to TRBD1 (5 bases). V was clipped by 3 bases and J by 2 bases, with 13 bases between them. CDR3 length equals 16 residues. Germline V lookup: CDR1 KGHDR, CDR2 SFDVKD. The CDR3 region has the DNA TGTGCCACCAGTGATGGACACCCCGAGGGCAATCAGCCCCAGCATTTT. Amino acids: CATSDGHPEGNQPQHF.

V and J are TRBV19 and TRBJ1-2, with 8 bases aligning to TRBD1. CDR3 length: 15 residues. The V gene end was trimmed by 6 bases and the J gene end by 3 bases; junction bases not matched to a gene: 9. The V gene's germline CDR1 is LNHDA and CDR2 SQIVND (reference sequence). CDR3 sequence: CASSLGQGSDYGYTF. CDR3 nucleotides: TGTGCCAGTAGCTTAGGACAGGGCTCCGACTATGGCTACACCTTC.

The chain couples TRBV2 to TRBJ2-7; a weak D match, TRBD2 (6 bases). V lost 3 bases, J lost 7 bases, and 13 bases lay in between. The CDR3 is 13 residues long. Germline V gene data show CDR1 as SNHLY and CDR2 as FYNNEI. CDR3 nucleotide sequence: TGTGCCAGCAGTGAGGGCGGGATAATGGAGCAGTACTTC. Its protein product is CASSEGGIMEQYF.

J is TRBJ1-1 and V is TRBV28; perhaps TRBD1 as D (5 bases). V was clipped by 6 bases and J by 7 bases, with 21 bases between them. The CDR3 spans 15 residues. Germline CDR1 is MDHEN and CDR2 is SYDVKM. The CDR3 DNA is TGTGCCAGCAGCCGAACAGGACTCGGCGGGGTTGAAGCTTTCTTT. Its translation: CASSRTGLGGVEAFF.

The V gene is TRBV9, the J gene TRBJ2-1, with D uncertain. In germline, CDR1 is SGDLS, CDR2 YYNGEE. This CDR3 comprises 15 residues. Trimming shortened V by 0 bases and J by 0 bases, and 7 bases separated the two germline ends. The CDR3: CASSVGYSSYNEQFF. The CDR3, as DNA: TGTGCCAGCAGCGTAGGCTACAGCTCCTACAATGAGCAGTTCTTC.

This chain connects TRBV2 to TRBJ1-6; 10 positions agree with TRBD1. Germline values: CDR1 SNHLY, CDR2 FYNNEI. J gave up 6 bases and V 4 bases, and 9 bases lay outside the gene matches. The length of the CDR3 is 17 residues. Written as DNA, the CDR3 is TGTGCCAGCAGTGGGGGGACAGGGGTCAACTCTAATTCACCCCTCCACTTT. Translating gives CASSGGTGVNSNSPLHF.

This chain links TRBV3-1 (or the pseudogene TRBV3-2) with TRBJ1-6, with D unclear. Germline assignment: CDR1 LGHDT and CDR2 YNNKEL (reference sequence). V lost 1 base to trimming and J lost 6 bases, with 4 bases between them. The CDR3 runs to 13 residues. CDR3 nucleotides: TGTGCCAGCAGCCAAGGAGGTAATTCACCCCTCCACTTT. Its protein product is CASSQGGNSPLHF.

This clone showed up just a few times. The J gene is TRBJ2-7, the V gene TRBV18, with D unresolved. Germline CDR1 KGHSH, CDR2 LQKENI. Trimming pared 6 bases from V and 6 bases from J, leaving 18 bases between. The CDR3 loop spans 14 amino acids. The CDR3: CASSFDMQSVEQYF. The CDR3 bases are TGTGCCAGCTCCTTCGACATGCAATCTGTCGAGCAGTACTTC.

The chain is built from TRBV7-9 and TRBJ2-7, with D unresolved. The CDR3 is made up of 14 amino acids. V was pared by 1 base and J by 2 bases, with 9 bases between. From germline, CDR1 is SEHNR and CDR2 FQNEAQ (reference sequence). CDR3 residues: CASSLGPPTYEQYF. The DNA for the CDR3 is TGTGCCAGCAGCTTAGGGCCTCCCACCTACGAGCAGTACTTC.